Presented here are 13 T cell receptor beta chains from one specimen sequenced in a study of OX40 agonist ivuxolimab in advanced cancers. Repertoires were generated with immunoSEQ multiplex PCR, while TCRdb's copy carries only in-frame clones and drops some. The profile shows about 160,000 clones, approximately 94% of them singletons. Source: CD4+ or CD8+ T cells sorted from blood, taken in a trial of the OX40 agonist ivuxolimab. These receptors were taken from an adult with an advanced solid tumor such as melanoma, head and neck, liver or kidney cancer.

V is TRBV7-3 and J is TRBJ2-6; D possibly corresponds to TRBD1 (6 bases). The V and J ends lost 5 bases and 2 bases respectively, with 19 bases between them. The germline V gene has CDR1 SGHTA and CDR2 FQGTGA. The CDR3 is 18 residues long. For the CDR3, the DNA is TGTGCCAGCAGCCATGGCCCGGCGAGGGGGACTGGGGCCAACGTCCTGACTTTC. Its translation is CASSHGPARGTGANVLTF.

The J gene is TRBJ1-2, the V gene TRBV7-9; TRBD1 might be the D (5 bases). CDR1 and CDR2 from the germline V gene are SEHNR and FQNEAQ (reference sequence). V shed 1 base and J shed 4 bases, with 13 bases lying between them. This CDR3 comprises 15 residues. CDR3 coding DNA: TGTGCCAGCAGCTTAGGGGACCCCAGGGCCTATGGCTACACCTTC. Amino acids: CASSLGDPRAYGYTF.

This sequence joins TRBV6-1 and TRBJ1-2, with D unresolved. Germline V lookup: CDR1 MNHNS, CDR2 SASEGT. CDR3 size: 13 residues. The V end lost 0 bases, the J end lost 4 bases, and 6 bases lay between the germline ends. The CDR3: CASSEAAPYGYTF. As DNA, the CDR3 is TGTGCCAGCAGTGAAGCGGCTCCCTATGGCTACACCTTC.

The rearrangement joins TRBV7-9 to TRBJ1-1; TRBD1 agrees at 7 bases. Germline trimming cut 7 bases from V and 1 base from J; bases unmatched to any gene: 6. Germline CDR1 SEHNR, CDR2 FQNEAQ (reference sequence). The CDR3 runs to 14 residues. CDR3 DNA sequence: TGTGCCAGCATCCAAAAGGGGGCGAACACTGAAGCTTTCTTT. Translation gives CASIQKGANTEAFF. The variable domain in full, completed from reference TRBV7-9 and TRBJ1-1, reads DTGVSQNPRHKITKRGQNVTFRCDPISEHNRLYWYRQTLGQGPEFLTYFQNEAQLEKSRLLSDRFSAERPKGSFSTLEIQRTEQGDSAMYLCASIQKGANTEAFFGQGTRLTVV.

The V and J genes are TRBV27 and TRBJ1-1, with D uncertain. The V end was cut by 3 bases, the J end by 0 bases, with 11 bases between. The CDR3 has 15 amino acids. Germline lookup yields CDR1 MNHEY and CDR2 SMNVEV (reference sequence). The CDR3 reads CASSFLGFMNTEAFF. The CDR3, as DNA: TGTGCCAGCAGTTTTTTGGGTTTCATGAACACTGAAGCTTTCTTT.

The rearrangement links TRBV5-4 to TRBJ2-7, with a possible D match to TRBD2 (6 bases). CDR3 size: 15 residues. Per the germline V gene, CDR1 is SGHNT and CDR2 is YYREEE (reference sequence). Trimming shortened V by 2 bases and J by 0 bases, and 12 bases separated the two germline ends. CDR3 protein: CASSLNSGSSYEQYF. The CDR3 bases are TGTGCCAGCAGCTTAAATAGCGGTAGCTCCTACGAGCAGTACTTC.

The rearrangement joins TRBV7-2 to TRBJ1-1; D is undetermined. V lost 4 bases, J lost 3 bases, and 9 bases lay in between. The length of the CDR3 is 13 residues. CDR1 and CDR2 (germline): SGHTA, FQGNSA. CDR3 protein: CASSSQPYTEAFF. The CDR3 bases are TGTGCCAGCAGCTCACAACCCTACACTGAAGCTTTCTTT.

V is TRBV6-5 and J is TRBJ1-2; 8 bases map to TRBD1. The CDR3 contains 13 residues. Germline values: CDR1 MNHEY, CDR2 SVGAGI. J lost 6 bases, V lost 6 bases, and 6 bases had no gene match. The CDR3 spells CASSPDRVHGYTF. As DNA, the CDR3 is TGTGCCAGCAGCCCGGACAGGGTCCATGGCTACACCTTC.

The CDR3 protein is CASNPFSPENTEAFF. Written as DNA, the CDR3 is TGTGCCAGCAACCCCTTTTCCCCGGAAAACACTGAAGCTTTCTTT. J is TRBJ1-1 and V is TRBV5-6; D remains ambiguous. This CDR3 has 15 residues. Germline loops: CDR1 SGHDT, CDR2 YYEEEE. Between the trimmed V and J ends, which lost 6 bases and 2 bases, there was a span of 17 bases.

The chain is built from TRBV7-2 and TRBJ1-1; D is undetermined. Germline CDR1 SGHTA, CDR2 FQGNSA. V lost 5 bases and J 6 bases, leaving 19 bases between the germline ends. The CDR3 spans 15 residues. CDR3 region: CASSSQGRNGPEAFF. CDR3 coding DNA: TGTGCCAGCAGCAGCCAAGGACGGAATGGGCCTGAAGCTTTCTTT.

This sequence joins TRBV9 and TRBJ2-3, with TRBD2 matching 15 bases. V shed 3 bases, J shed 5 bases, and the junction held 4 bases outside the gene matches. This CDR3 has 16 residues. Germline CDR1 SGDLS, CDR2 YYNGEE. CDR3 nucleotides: TGTGCCAGCAGCGCCGGACTAGCGGGGGGGCAAGATACGCAGTATTTT. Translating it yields CASSAGLAGGQDTQYF.

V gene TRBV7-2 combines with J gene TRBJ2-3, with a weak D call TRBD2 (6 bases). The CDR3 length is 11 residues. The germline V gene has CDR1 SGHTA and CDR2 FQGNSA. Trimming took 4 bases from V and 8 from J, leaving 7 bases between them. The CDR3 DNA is TGTGCCAGCAGCTCGGGACTTACGCAGTATTTT. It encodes CASSSGLTQYF.

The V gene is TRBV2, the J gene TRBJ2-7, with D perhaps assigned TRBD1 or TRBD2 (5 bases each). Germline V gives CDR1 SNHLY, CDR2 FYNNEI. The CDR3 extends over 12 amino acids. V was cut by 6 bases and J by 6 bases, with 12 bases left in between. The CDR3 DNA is TGTGCCAGCAGCAGGGAAGCGGCCGAGCAGTACTTC. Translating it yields CASSREAAEQYF.